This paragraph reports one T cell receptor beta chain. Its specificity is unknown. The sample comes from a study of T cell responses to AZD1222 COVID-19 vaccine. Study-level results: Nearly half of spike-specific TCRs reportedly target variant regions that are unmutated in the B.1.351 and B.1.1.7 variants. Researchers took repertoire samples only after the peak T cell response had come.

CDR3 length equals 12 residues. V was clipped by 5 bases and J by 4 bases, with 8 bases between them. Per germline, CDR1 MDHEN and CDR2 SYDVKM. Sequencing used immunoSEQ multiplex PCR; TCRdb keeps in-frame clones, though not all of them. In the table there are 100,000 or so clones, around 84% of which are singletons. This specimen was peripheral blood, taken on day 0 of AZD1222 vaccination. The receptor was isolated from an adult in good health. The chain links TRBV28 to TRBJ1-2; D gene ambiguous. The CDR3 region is CASSPGTYGYTF. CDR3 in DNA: TGTGCCAGCAGTCCTGGAACCTATGGCTACACCTTC.